Listed below are T cell receptor beta chains from one sample, sequenced in a study of metastatic and nonmetastatic thyroid tumors. TCRdb reanalyzed the PCR reads via MiXCR. Altogether approximately 13,000 clones are present, 24% being singletons, with the ten largest covering 45% to 65%. Sequencing was performed on blood. Receptors originate from a male donor with papillary thyroid cancer or a benign thyroid nodule (not recorded which). Some clones in this sample may be carry-over from other donors' samples. Both conserved end residues are part of each CDR3. D genes are given only for firm matches. Clone size, where shown, is once, few, many, or a class for clones that have expanded.

>TRBV28|TRBD2|TRBJ2-7|few
CASSPLVGASGRSYEQYF
TGTGCCAGCAGTCCTTTAGTAGGCGCTAGCGGGAGGTCCTACGAGCAGTACTTC
>TRBV2|TRBD1|TRBJ1-1|-
CASGDRVNTEAFF
TGTGCCAGCGGGGACAGGGTGAACACTGAAGCTTTCTTT
>TRBV6-1|TRBD1|TRBJ2-2|few
CASTVNRGRTGELFF
TGTGCCAGCACCGTAAACAGGGGGCGGACCGGGGAGCTGTTTTTT
>TRBV6-1|-|TRBJ2-5|-
CASSWEGETQYF
TGTGCCAGCTCCTGGGAAGGAGAGACCCAGTACTTC
>TRBV6-9|-|TRBJ2-7|few
CASSSEGYEQYF
TGTGCCAGCAGTTCTGAGGGCTACGAGCAGTACTTC
>TRBV2|TRBD2|TRBJ2-1|-
CASSRAGGLHNEQFF
TGTGCCAGCAGTCGAGCGGGAGGACTACACAATGAGCAGTTCTTC
>TRBV2|-|TRBJ2-6|-
CARGQGTVLTF
TGTGCCAGGGGTCAGGGGACCGTCCTGACTTTC
>TRBV12-3/TRBV12-4|TRBD1|TRBJ1-5|-
CASSGTGGAGGNQPQHF
TGTGCCAGCAGCGGGACAGGGGGCGCGGGCGGCAATCAGCCCCAGCATTTT
>TRBV20-1|-|TRBJ2-3|-
CSARSGERDTQYF
TGCAGTGCTAGATCAGGGGAGAGAGATACGCAGTATTTT
>TRBV27|TRBD2|TRBJ2-2|few
CASSPLAGANTGELFF
TGTGCCAGCAGTCCTCTAGCGGGAGCCAACACCGGGGAGCTGTTTTTT
>TRBV6-1|-|TRBJ2-2|hyperexpanded
CASSEGHRESGELFF
TGTGCCAGCAGTGAAGGACATAGGGAATCCGGGGAGCTGTTTTTT
>TRBV20-1|-|TRBJ2-5|-
CSAKSGETQYF
TGCAGTGCTAAGTCTGGGGAGACCCAGTACTTC
>TRBV6-5|-|TRBJ2-7|-
CASSYGIALSYEQYF
TGTGCCAGCAGTTATGGGATAGCCCTCTCCTACGAGCAGTACTTC
>TRBV28|TRBD2|TRBJ2-4|many
CASSPLGGAKNIQYF
TGTGCCAGCAGTCCTTTGGGGGGGGCCAAAAACATTCAGTACTTC
>TRBV6-4|TRBD2|TRBJ2-1|few
CTSSEDPSGSYNEQFF
TGTACCAGCAGTGAGGACCCTAGCGGCTCCTACAATGAGCAGTTCTTC
>TRBV6-2/TRBV6-3|-|TRBJ1-2|many
CASRVEIYGYTF
TGTGCCAGCAGGGTGGAGATCTATGGCTACACCTTC
>TRBV6-2/TRBV6-3|TRBD2|TRBJ2-7|few
CASSPFPGLGSYEQYF
TGTGCCAGCAGTCCCTTTCCCGGACTAGGATCCTACGAGCAGTACTTC